Following are 2 T cell receptor beta chains from one sample sequenced in a study of shared clonotypes between healthy human individuals. Naive CD8 populations comprised CD45RO-negative cells positively selected for CCR7, excluding terminally differentiated effector memory CD45RA+ cells. Here immunoSEQ multiplex PCR was the method, and the copy in TCRdb shows in-frame clones only, minus some. The profile covers approximately 740,000 clones, with 80% to 95% appearing a single time and under 30% taken by the ten largest. Sequencing was carried out using naive CD8+ T cells sorted from blood. These receptor sequences come from a man between 25 and 39 years old in good health.

This chain links TRBV18 with TRBJ2-5, with 7 nucleotides matching TRBD1. V gave up 8 bases and J gave up 3 bases; unmatched junction bases: 6. The CDR3 has 13 amino acids. Per the germline V gene, CDR1 is KGHSH and CDR2 is LQKENI. The CDR3 reads CASRGQSEETQYF. DNA for the CDR3: TGTGCCAGCCGGGGACAGTCAGAAGAGACCCAGTACTTC.

Details on this clone: Other DNA sequences from this sample encode an identical CDR3 as well. The chain employs TRBV27 and TRBJ2-2, with no clear D. Trimming pared 5 bases from V and 3 bases from J, leaving 7 bases between. Germline-derived CDR1 and CDR2 are MNHEY and SMNVEV (reference sequence). The CDR3 covers 13 residues. The CDR3 DNA reads TGTGCCAGCAGTACTGGCTACACCGGGGAGCTGTTTTTT. It codes for CASSTGYTGELFF.